This T cell receptor beta chain was captured in a study of a mutant IDH1 vaccine in newly diagnosed glioma (dated by TCRdb to about 2021). Regarding the complete study: Vaccination started 4-6 weeks after radiotherapy alone, or was given together with temozolomide cycles in the groups whose treatment included chemotherapy. Of the 25 to 35 patients who were treated, approximately 62% were male and approximately 38% were female, and the mean age was about 40 years. Prior to enrollment, standard therapy consisting of radiotherapy alone, temozolomide alone, or radiochemotherapy with temozolomide had been administered to patients, with the combination being received by most patients. Longitudinal TCRB deep sequencing was performed for 20 to 30 treated patients wherever samples were available for exploratory analyses. Peripheral blood was drawn at six visits: V03 (baseline), V05, V07, V10, V12 and V13. Visit V12 was the week-35 safety follow-up and visit V13 was the week-47 end of study.

General findings and caveats noted by the study authors: Immune responses induced by the vaccine were seen in approximately 93% of patients across multiple MHC alleles. Changes in the top peripheral T cell clonotypes picked up by TCRB sequencing did not appear to be linked to pseudoprogression. PBMC samples for TCRB deep sequencing were selected based on availability. According to the authors, sample limitations meant that analyses of patient blood samples could not be reproduced.

Libraries were made using the immunoSEQ multiplex PCR assay. Following the manufacturer's protocol, the hsTCRB Kit was used to amplify rearranged TCR beta chain sequences. Sequencing of TCRB libraries was carried out on an Illumina MiSeq. The study's own analysis went as follows. The proprietary platform of the kit vendor was used for demultiplexing, trimming and gene mapping. The immuneACCESS repertoire file appears here via TCRdb, limited to in-frame rearrangements. These files lack a portion of the clones; in checked studies, under half of the deficit traces to unresolved V genes, and the cause of the others is not known. That table furnishes V, J and clone size, whereas the DNA furnished D and trimming. The table for this sample lists tens of thousands of clones; over 65% of them were counted only once. The top ten clones comprise about 12% of the sample. Of note for this clone: Its antigen remains undetermined. Base-call qualities are not available, and no considerably larger clone is one nucleotide away.

This specimen's time point label, interpreted: week 35, safety follow-up. Every vaccine dose consisted of 300 ug of a 20-mer mutant IDH1 peptide in Montanide, administered subcutaneously together with topical imiquimod. Patients received eight vaccinations in weeks 1, 3, 5, 7, 11, 15, 19 and 23, corresponding to visits V03 through V10. All donors had newly diagnosed IDH1-mutant astrocytomas of WHO grade 3 or 4 that showed loss of nuclear ATRX. The samples were drawn from NOA16, a multicentre, single-arm, open-label phase I trial in Germany that tested a mutant IDH1 peptide vaccine in humans for the first time. Genomic DNA for TCRB sequencing was isolated from EDTA blood with the DNeasy Blood and Tissue Kit. This receptor was obtained from a man in his forties with glioma. The sequencing used PBMCs, collected from a glioma patient whose treatment included an IDH1 peptide vaccine.

The CDR3 loop reads CSGSVVGDGEGYTF. In nucleotides, the sequence is TGCAGCGGGTCCGTCGTGGGGGACGGGGAGGGCTACACCTTC. This receptor chain uses TRBV29-1 and TRBJ1-2; TRBD1 is a weak D gene call, 5 bases matching. The V and J ends are trimmed by 7 bases and 8 bases, leaving 23 bases between them. CDR1 SQVTM and CDR2 ANQGSEA were looked up in the germline V gene. Including cysteine and phenylalanine, the CDR3 has 14 amino acids. Only CDR3 DNA remains: 42 bases, in frame from the first base.